A single sample is the source of the 29 T cell receptor beta chains below, sequenced in a study of low-dose radiotherapy and immunotherapy resistance in tumors. cDNA synthesis used a TRAV/TRBV-specific primer set for both chains. With a constant-region primer and a V-primer adapter, TCRs were subjected to 15 to 25 PCR cycles of amplification. TCRdb redid the calling of the reads with MiXCR, one entry per CDR3 protein. The sample consists of 80,000 to 95,000 distinct CDR3 sequences, 9.4% of them appearing once. Time point denoted: before trial treatment. Sequences were derived from PBMCs, sampled before treatment. The receptors originated from a male donor with prostate cancer.

For this clonotype: A far larger clone is a single base away, which makes a read error likely. The chain combines TRBV12-3 or TRBV12-4 with TRBJ2-1, with TRBD1 matching over 7 bases. The CDR3 is made up of 14 amino acids. J lost 10 bases, V lost 6 bases, and 12 bases had no gene match. CDR3 DNA: TGTGCCAGCAGGGCGACAGGGACGACCTACGAGCAGTTCTTC. As protein: CASRATGTTYEQFF.

This clonotype was recorded at least ten times. The V gene is TRBV7-3, the J gene TRBJ2-3, with 9 nucleotides matching TRBD2. The CDR3 runs 16 residues. Germline CDR1 SGHTA, CDR2 FQGTGA. Losses at the gene ends were 2 bases for V and 2 bases for J; bases not matched to a gene: 5. The CDR3 nucleotides are TGTGCCAGCAGCTTATATACTAGCGGGTCCACAGATACGCAGTATTTT. This gives the protein CASSLYTSGSTDTQYF.

This clonotype was seen repeatedly, ten times or more. This chain joins TRBV28 and TRBJ2-1; TRBD1 matches 10 bases. Trimming removed 5 bases from V and 10 bases from J; junction bases left unmatched: 11. CDR3 length: 15 residues. CDR1 is MDHEN and CDR2 is SYDVKM in the germline V gene. CDR3: CASSSRDRGVGEQFF. DNA of the CDR3: TGTGCCAGCAGTAGCCGGGACAGGGGAGTAGGCGAGCAGTTCTTC.

This clonotype was seen many times. The chain joins TRBV6-2 or TRBV6-3 to TRBJ2-7; no definite D call. The CDR3 loop spans 16 amino acids. CDR1 and CDR2 (germline): MNHEY, SVGEGT. V lost 5 bases and J lost 4, with 21 bases in between. The DNA of the CDR3 is TGTGCCAGCAGTCTAACGGCCAACACTCAGCTTTACGAGCAGTACTTC. Residues: CASSLTANTQLYEQYF.

The table lists this clonotype with many counts. The chain recombines TRBV6-6 with TRBJ2-2; 8 bases align to TRBD1. With 6 bases clipped from V and 7 bases from J, the junction kept 4 bases outside the gene matches. Per the germline V gene, CDR1 is MNHNY and CDR2 is SVGAGI (reference sequence). The CDR3 spans 13 residues. CDR3 residues: CASSRTGYGELFF. CDR3 DNA sequence: TGTGCCAGCAGCCGGACAGGGTACGGGGAGCTGTTTTTT.

This clonotype was counted at least ten times. V gene TRBV3-1 combines with J gene TRBJ2-1; 8 bases align to TRBD2. CDR3 size: 15 residues. Germline V gene lookup returns CDR1 LGHDT and CDR2 YNNKEL (reference sequence). Germline trimming cut 6 bases from V and 6 bases from J; bases unmatched to any gene: 10. CDR3 region: CASRLTSASVNEQFF. For the CDR3, the DNA is TGTGCCAGCAGACTGACTAGCGCGAGTGTCAATGAGCAGTTCTTC.

This clonotype showed up many times. The chain employs TRBV6-2 or TRBV6-3 and TRBJ2-2; 9 positions match TRBD2. Germline CDR1 reads MNHEY; CDR2 reads SVGEGT. The CDR3 runs 17 residues. With 0 bases clipped from V and 4 bases from J, the junction kept 6 bases outside the gene matches. For the CDR3, the DNA is TGTGCCAGCAGTTACTCCCGGGGTAGCGGGGGCACCGGGGAGCTGTTTTTT. Its protein is CASSYSRGSGGTGELFF.

This clonotype was seen ten or more times. The chain has TRBV28 and TRBJ1-2; TRBD1 agrees at 10 bases. The germline V gene encodes CDR1 MDHEN and CDR2 SYDVKM. The CDR3 length is 12 residues. V lost 8 bases and J lost 3; bases outside the gene matches: 0. The DNA for the CDR3 is TGTGCCAGCGGGACAGGGGACTATGGCTACACCTTC. This gives the protein CASGTGDYGYTF.

This clonotype was counted only a few times. The CDR3 coding sequence is TGTGCCAGCAGTCCATTGACTAGCGGGACCTCCTACGAGCAGTACTTC. Amino acid sequence: CASSPLTSGTSYEQYF. V and J are TRBV27 and TRBJ2-7, with 11 bases fitting TRBD2. Germline V gives CDR1 MNHEY, CDR2 SMNVEV (reference sequence). After removal of 5 bases from V and 0 bases from J, the junction contained 6 bases not matched to a gene. This CDR3 is built from 16 residues.

In this sample, this clonotype turned up many times. The genes are TRBV29-1 and TRBJ1-1; 9 nucleotides match TRBD1. The CDR3 consists of 13 residues. The germline CDR1 and CDR2 sequences are SQVTM and ANQGSEA. Losses at the gene ends were 8 bases for V and 0 bases for J; bases not matched to a gene: 4. CDR3 sequence reads: CSWTGALNTEAFF. CDR3 nucleotides: TGCAGCTGGACAGGGGCCCTGAACACTGAAGCTTTCTTT.

This clonotype was recorded at least ten times. This sequence joins TRBV30 and TRBJ2-1; the match to TRBD2 covers 7 bases. CDR3 length equals 13 residues. Per germline, CDR1 GTSNPN and CDR2 SVGIG (reference sequence). Losses at the gene ends were 5 bases for V and 4 bases for J; bases not matched to a gene: 5. Here the CDR3 DNA reads TGTGCCTGGGCCCGAGCGGGATACAATGAGCAGTTCTTC. Protein: CAWARAGYNEQFF.

There are many counts of this clonotype. This chain joins TRBV4-2 and TRBJ2-1; D is perhaps TRBD1 (5 bases). V dropped 1 base and J dropped 3 bases, with 10 bases sitting between them. The CDR3 loop spans 15 amino acids. Germline values: CDR1 LGHNA, CDR2 YNFKEQ. The CDR3 DNA reads as TGTGCCAGCAGCCAAGGACAGATCAGCTACAATGAGCAGTTCTTC. Protein: CASSQGQISYNEQFF.

This clonotype was observed at least ten times. The V call is TRBV6-5, the J call TRBJ2-7; perhaps TRBD2 as D (5 bases). V was shortened by 4 bases and J by 0 bases, with 13 bases between the two germline ends. The CDR3 has 15 amino acids. Germline-derived CDR1 and CDR2 are MNHEY and SVGAGI. The CDR3 DNA is TGTGCCAGCAGTTCGGTTTCGGGAAGCTCCTACGAGCAGTACTTC. Amino acid sequence: CASSSVSGSSYEQYF.

This clonotype has at least ten counts. V usage is TRBV24-1 and J usage is TRBJ2-2; TRBD2 agrees at 9 bases. Germline V gives CDR1 KGHDR, CDR2 SFDVKD. Unmatched junction bases numbered 2, after V lost 9 bases and J lost 1 base. The CDR3 runs to 14 residues. The CDR3 sequence is CATGAGGNTGELFF. CDR3 sequence (DNA): TGTGCCACCGGAGCGGGGGGGAACACCGGGGAGCTGTTTTTT.

This clonotype was recorded only once. A read error likely explains this, since a far larger clone differs by one base. This rearrangement joins TRBV13 to TRBJ2-2; D perhaps matches TRBD2 (7 bases). Germline CDR1 is PRHDT and CDR2 is FYEKMQ (reference sequence). The CDR3 totals 16 residues. CDR3 sequence: CASSPRGRGNTGEPFF. The CDR3 DNA sequence: TGTGCCAGCAGTCCCAGAGGGAGGGGGAACACCGGGGAGCCGTTTTTT.

Regarding this clonotype: One base away lies a much larger clone, so this may be a sequencing read error. This chain connects TRBV7-3 to TRBJ1-1; D might be TRBD1 (6 bases). Between the trimmed V and J ends, which lost 8 bases and 5 bases, there was a span of 24 bases. The germline V gene encodes CDR1 SGHTA and CDR2 FQGTGA. The CDR3 loop spans 16 amino acids. The CDR3 DNA is TGTGCCAGCGGTATAACGTTTCAGGGGATCGGTACTGAAGCTTTCTTT. Translated, it gives CASGITFQGIGTEAFF.

The table lists this clonotype with a count of one. With a far larger clone one base away, a read error is the likely cause. The chain carries TRBV28 and TRBJ2-1; no firm D call. Germline V gene data show CDR1 as MDHEN and CDR2 as SYDVKM. Deletions cut 3 bases from V and 10 bases from J, with 16 bases between. The CDR3 is 14 amino acids. CDR3 residues: CASSFGSLYYEQFF. The CDR3, as DNA: TGTGCCAGCAGTTTTGGGTCACTGTACTACGAGCAGTTCTTC.

This clonotype was seen repeatedly, ten times or more. The V and J genes are TRBV29-1 and TRBJ2-5; 8 nucleotides match TRBD1. The CDR3 consists of 14 residues. V shed 6 bases, J shed 4 bases, and the junction held 10 bases outside the gene matches. Germline CDR1 reads SQVTM; CDR2 reads ANQGSEA. Here the CDR3 reads CSVPQGAWGETQYF. The CDR3 DNA follows: TGCAGCGTCCCTCAGGGGGCTTGGGGAGAGACCCAGTACTTC. Full variable domain (remainder filled in from reference TRBV29-1 and TRBJ2-5): SAVISQKPSRDICQRGTSLTIQCQVDSQVTMMFWYRQQPGQSLTLIATANQGSEATYESGFVIDKFPISRPNLTFSTLTVSNMSPEDSSIYLCSVPQGAWGETQYFGPGTRLLVL.

In this sample, this clonotype turned up many times. The chain carries TRBV2 and TRBJ2-2; D not certain. Germline V gene sequence: CDR1 SNHLY, CDR2 FYNNEI. This CDR3 region has 13 residues. Trimming pared 3 bases from V and 5 bases from J, leaving 7 bases between. CDR3 nucleotide sequence: TGTGCCAGCAGTGAGCGGTCGACCGGGGAGCTGTTTTTT. Encoded protein: CASSERSTGELFF.

This clonotype was seen many times. The rearrangement links TRBV5-1 to TRBJ1-1; D may be TRBD1 (5 bases). This CDR3 is built from 15 residues. Germline V gene lookup returns CDR1 SGHRS and CDR2 YFSETQ. The ends were cut back, 0 bases at V and 1 base at J, with 10 bases in the middle. In nucleotides, the CDR3 is TGCGCCAGCAGCTTGGCCCCGACAGCGAACACTGAAGCTTTCTTT. The encoded protein is CASSLAPTANTEAFF.

This rearrangement joins TRBV19 to TRBJ2-1, with TRBD2 matching over 14 bases. Germline V gene sequence: CDR1 LNHDA, CDR2 SQIVND (reference sequence). The V segment lost 10 bases and the J segment 0 bases; nucleotides outside the gene matches: 2. This CDR3 has 15 amino acids. Here the CDR3 reads CAIGTSGSSYNEQFF. As DNA, the CDR3 is TGTGCCATCGGGACTAGCGGGAGCTCCTACAATGAGCAGTTCTTC.

Concerning this clonotype: A much larger clone lies one base from this, so it may be a read error. V is TRBV7-9 and J is TRBJ1-1, with D unresolved. Germline CDR1 SEHNR, CDR2 FQNEAQ (reference sequence). CDR3 size: 14 residues. This CDR3 reads CASSPRSQNTEAYF. The CDR3 DNA reads as TGTGCCAGCAGCCCCCGCAGCCAGAACACTGAAGCTTACTTT.

This clonotype was observed many times. The J gene is TRBJ2-7, the V gene TRBV7-2; D is possibly TRBD2 (6 bases). V lost 2 bases and J lost 7, with 12 bases in between. The CDR3 totals 13 residues. Germline values: CDR1 SGHTA, CDR2 FQGNSA. Here the CDR3 DNA reads TGTGCCAGCAGCTTACCCTCGGAGGGAGAGCAGTACTTC. It specifies CASSLPSEGEQYF.

This clonotype was recorded many times. This chain links TRBV9 with TRBJ1-1, with 7 nucleotides matching TRBD1. Germline loops: CDR1 SGDLS, CDR2 YYNGEE. The CDR3 sequence is 16 residues long. V was pared by 3 bases and J by 8 bases, with 16 bases of the junction left unmatched. The CDR3 sequence: CASSADAGTVAEEAFF. Written as DNA, the CDR3 is TGTGCCAGCAGCGCGGACGCCGGGACAGTCGCCGAAGAAGCTTTCTTT.

Turning to this clonotype: A read error likely explains this, since a far larger clone differs by one base. The rearrangement joins TRBV6-1 to TRBJ2-4; D not resolved. Germline assignment: CDR1 MNHNS and CDR2 SASEGT. The CDR3 is 15 amino acids. The V and J ends lost 8 bases and 6 bases respectively, with 20 bases between them. This chain's CDR3 is CASAANAYTGNIQYF. In nucleotides, the CDR3 is TGTGCCAGCGCCGCCAATGCGTACACGGGAAACATTCAGTACTTC.

This clonotype has a count of ten or more. The rearrangement uses TRBV28 and TRBJ1-1; the D gene is possibly TRBD1 (6 bases). V shed 4 bases and J shed 0 bases, with 12 bases lying between them. There are 15 residues in the CDR3. The germline CDR1 and CDR2 sequences are MDHEN and SYDVKM. CDR3 sequence reads: CASSWGDRMNTEAFF. The CDR3 DNA follows: TGTGCCAGCAGTTGGGGCGACAGGATGAACACTGAAGCTTTCTTT. The full variable domain, with the rest looked up from reference TRBV28 and TRBJ1-1, is DVKVTQSSRYLVKRTGEKVFLECVQDMDHENMFWYRQDPGLGLRLIYFSYDVKMKEKGDIPEGYSVSREKKERFSLILESASTNQTSMYLCASSWGDRMNTEAFFGQGTRLTVV.

Ten or more counts support this clonotype. The chain has TRBV4-3 and TRBJ2-1; D is perhaps TRBD2 (6 bases). Trimming took 5 bases from V and 10 from J, leaving 21 bases between them. The CDR3 covers 15 residues. Germline V gene sequence: CDR1 LGHNA, CDR2 YSLEER. DNA for the CDR3: TGCGCCAGCAGCTCACTATTGGGGAGGAGGGGAGAGCAGTTCTTC. As protein: CASSSLLGRRGEQFF.

The rearrangement uses TRBV29-1 and TRBJ1-2; a possible D gene is TRBD1 (6 bases). V dropped 5 bases and J dropped 8 bases, with 15 bases sitting between them. Germline CDR1 SQVTM, CDR2 ANQGSEA. CDR3 length equals 12 residues. DNA of the CDR3: TGCAGCGTTCCCTACAGGGCTGGGGGCTACACCTTC. It codes for CSVPYRAGGYTF.

Notes on this clonotype: This likely reflects a read error, since a far larger clone is one base away. The gene calls are TRBV24-1 and TRBJ2-7; 7 bases map to TRBD2. Germline V gene lookup returns CDR1 KGHDR and CDR2 SFDVKD. Trimming took 3 bases from V and 7 from J; bases not matched to a gene: 17. This CDR3 contains 17 residues. CDR3 loop: CATSDPSGIGFSNEQYF. The CDR3 nucleotides are TGTGCCACCAGTGATCCGAGCGGGATAGGTTTCTCCAATGAGCAGTACTTC.